This is a list of T cell receptor beta chains from one sample in a study of blood T cell repertoires in COVID-19. This table comes from immunoSEQ multiplex PCR, and its TCRdb copy is limited to in-frame clones, with some not included. There are roughly 80,000 clones in the sample; 70% to 85% occur only once, and around 13% lies in the top ten. The material sequenced was peripheral blood. All receptors come from a human donor in a cohort sampled during active COVID-19. The CDR3 runs from the conserved cysteine through the conserved F or W. Each record gives: clone size, V gene, J gene, D gene, CDR3 protein, CDR3 DNA. The D gene is left open where the match is weak. Some rows mark clone size as missing; the rest say once, few, many or name a class of expanded clone.

NA,TRBV5-1,TRBJ1-1,NA,CASSLGGIDTEAFF,TGCGCCAGCAGCTTAGGGGGAATTGACACTGAAGCTTTCTTT
NA,TRBV7-8,TRBJ1-1,TRBD1,CASSPLGDSDKAFF,TGTGCCAGCAGCCCACTTGGGGACAGTGACAAAGCTTTCTTT
once,TRBV30,TRBJ1-2,NA,CAWNSDLRYGYTF,TGTGCCTGGAATTCAGACTTACGCTATGGCTACACCTTC
NA,TRBV7-3,TRBJ2-7,NA,CASSLTRSDEQYF,TGTGCCAGCAGCTTAACCCGGTCGGACGAGCAGTACTTC
NA,TRBV5-1,TRBJ2-2,NA,CASSRGTGELFF,TGCGCCAGCAGCCGAGGTACCGGGGAGCTGTTTTTT
NA,TRBV3-1/TRBV3-2,TRBJ2-3,TRBD2,CASSGRAGTSGYSTDTQYF,TGTGCCAGCAGCGGCAGAGCAGGGACTAGCGGGTATAGCACAGATACGCAGTATTTT
few,TRBV7-2,TRBJ2-7,TRBD1,CASSKGQGASYEQYF,TGTGCCAGCAGCAAAGGACAGGGGGCGTCCTACGAGCAGTACTTC
NA,TRBV7-8,TRBJ2-5,TRBD2,CASSLAFRRAGGPQETQYF,TGTGCCAGCAGCTTAGCGTTCCGCCGTGCGGGGGGGCCTCAAGAGACCCAGTACTTC
NA,TRBV3-1/TRBV3-2,TRBJ2-3,TRBD2,CASSHGLDTDTQYF,TGTGCCAGCAGCCATGGACTAGACACAGATACGCAGTATTTT
NA,TRBV29-1,TRBJ1-6,NA,CSVGVSYNSPLHF,TGCAGCGTTGGCGTGTCCTATAATTCACCCCTCCACTTT
NA,TRBV11-3,TRBJ2-1,TRBD1,CASSPGTGLNEQFF,TGTGCCAGCAGCCCCGGGACAGGGTTAAATGAGCAGTTCTTC
NA,TRBV25-1,TRBJ1-1,NA,CASSEDQGFGTEAFF,TGTGCCAGCAGTGAAGATCAGGGGTTTGGCACTGAAGCTTTCTTT
NA,TRBV6-5,TRBJ2-7,TRBD2,CASTPWTSGSYEQYF,TGTGCCAGCACGCCTTGGACTAGCGGCTCCTACGAGCAGTACTTC
NA,TRBV18,TRBJ1-3,NA,CASSPRERLSGNTIYF,TGTGCCAGCTCACCACGGGAGCGGCTTTCTGGAAACACCATATATTTT
NA,TRBV5-1,TRBJ2-5,NA,CASSSSGGSQETQYF,TGCGCCAGCAGCTCTTCGGGGGGCTCCCAAGAGACCCAGTACTTC
NA,TRBV12-3/TRBV12-4,TRBJ2-3,TRBD2,CASTLGGNKYF,TGTGCCAGCACCCTGGGGGGGAATAAATATTTT
few,TRBV10-3,TRBJ2-5,TRBD2,CAISDRTSGIVETQYF,TGTGCCATCAGTGATAGGACTAGCGGGATTGTGGAGACCCAGTACTTC
NA,TRBV7-9,TRBJ2-1,NA,CASSFGTISYNEQFF,TGTGCCAGCAGCTTCGGCACTATTTCCTACAATGAGCAGTTCTTC
NA,TRBV5-1,TRBJ1-3,NA,CASSPTLLSSGNTIYF,TGCGCCAGCAGCCCCACCCTACTTAGCTCTGGAAACACCATATATTTT
NA,TRBV20-1,TRBJ2-3,NA,CSAHIADTQYF,TGCAGTGCACACATAGCGGATACGCAGTATTTT